The next 20 T cell receptor beta chains were all read from a single sample in a study of CD8 T cells in ankylosing spondylitis. TCRdb processed the 5' RACE reads anew with MiXCR; each CDR3 protein has one entry. The sample comprises 250,000 to 350,000 distinct CDR3 sequences, around 20% of which are singletons, and under 8.5% rests with the top ten. Sequencing input: blood, either unsorted or a sorted T cell fraction (not recorded which). These receptors were obtained from a male donor with ankylosing spondylitis or in good health (not recorded which).

V usage is TRBV4-2 and J usage is TRBJ2-3; TRBD2 matches 9 bases. CDR1 LGHNA and CDR2 YNFKEQ come from the germline V gene. This CDR3 contains 20 residues. J gave up 2 bases and V 0 bases, and 15 bases lay outside the gene matches. The CDR3 coding sequence is TGTGCCAGCAGCCAAGATAGGGGGGCTAGCGGGGCACAACACACAGATACGCAGTATTTT. Its translation: CASSQDRGASGAQHTDTQYF.

The chain is built from TRBV2 and TRBJ2-3; D is ambiguous. CDR3 length: 14 residues. Germline CDR1 is SNHLY and CDR2 is FYNNEI. The V end was cut by 6 bases, the J end by 6 bases, with 16 bases between. Written as DNA, the CDR3 is TGTGCCAGCAGCGATCCTCGAAGTGGGGATACGCAGTATTTT. It codes for CASSDPRSGDTQYF.

This chain links TRBV20-1 with TRBJ2-7; D is perhaps TRBD1 (6 bases). Trimming took off 4 bases at V and 0 bases at J, with 10 bases between the two ends. Germline values: CDR1 DFQATT, CDR2 SNEGSKA (reference sequence). This CDR3 has 13 residues. The CDR3 nucleotides are TGCAGTGCTAAGATGGACAGCTCCTACGAGCAGTACGTC. Protein sequence: CSAKMDSSYEQYV.

This clonotype has a count of ten or more. This chain uses TRBV11-1 with TRBJ2-2; 8 bases are shared with TRBD1. Trimming cost V 4 bases and J 5 bases; bases outside gene matches: 6. Germline assignment: CDR1 SGHAT and CDR2 FQDESV (reference sequence). The CDR3 consists of 15 residues. CDR3 amino acids: CASSSRTGSTGELFF. The CDR3, as DNA: TGTGCCAGCAGCTCACGGACAGGGTCTACCGGGGAGCTGTTTTTT.

The chain combines TRBV11-2 with TRBJ1-3, with no clear D. Germline CDR1 reads SGHAT; CDR2 reads FQNNGV. CDR3 length: 14 residues. V lost 5 bases and J lost 1, with 9 bases in between. The CDR3 DNA sequence: TGTGCCAGCAGCCTCGACCCTTCTGGAAACACCATATATTTT. Amino acids: CASSLDPSGNTIYF.

This clonotype was observed a handful of times. The rearrangement joins TRBV20-1 to TRBJ2-2; 10 bases align to TRBD2. The J segment lost 5 bases and the V segment lost 2 bases, leaving 2 bases of the junction unmatched. Germline V gene data show CDR1 as DFQATT and CDR2 as SNEGSKA (reference sequence). The CDR3 runs to 14 residues. CDR3 in DNA: TGCAGTGCTAGATCTAGCGGGAGTACCGGGGAGCTGTTTTTT. The encoded protein is CSARSSGSTGELFF.

This clonotype was recorded at least ten times. The CDR3 here is CSVEDPQGLNEQYV. In nucleotides, the CDR3 is TGCAGCGTTGAAGATCCCCAGGGGCTTAACGAGCAGTACGTC. The V and J genes are TRBV29-1 and TRBJ2-7; D possibly corresponds to TRBD1 (6 bases). Trimming took off 0 bases at V and 5 bases at J, with 14 bases between the two ends. The length of the CDR3 is 14 residues. Per germline, CDR1 SQVTM and CDR2 ANQGSEA.

The chain combines TRBV5-1 with TRBJ2-5, with 7 bases aligning to TRBD2. Per the germline V gene, CDR1 is SGHRS and CDR2 is YFSETQ. After removal of 4 bases from V and 2 bases from J, the junction contained 8 bases not matched to a gene. The CDR3 runs to 15 residues. CDR3 DNA sequence: TGCGCCAGCAGCCCCCGTTCAGCGGGGCAAGAGACCCAGTACTTC. This gives the protein CASSPRSAGQETQYF. Filled out from reference TRBV5-1 and TRBJ2-5, the complete variable domain reads KAGVTQTPRYLIKTRGQQVTLSCSPISGHRSVSWYQQTPGQGLQFLFEYFSETQRNKGNFPGRFSGRQFSNSRSEMNVSTLELGDSALYLCASSPRSAGQETQYFGPGTRLLVL.

The chain recombines TRBV7-8 with TRBJ2-1, with D possibly called TRBD1 or TRBD2 (5 bases each). Trimming removed 5 bases from V and 5 bases from J, with 13 bases in between. The CDR3 totals 14 residues. CDR1 is SGHVS, CDR2 FQNEAQ, per germline. As DNA, the CDR3 is TGTGCCAGCAGCGGCCGGGACGCCCACAATGAGCAGTTCTTC. This encodes CASSGRDAHNEQFF.

J is TRBJ1-1 and V is TRBV7-8; tentatively, D is TRBD1 (5 bases). From germline, CDR1 is SGHVS and CDR2 FQNEAQ. Trimming stripped 0 bases from V and 0 bases from J, with 17 bases between. The CDR3 spans 18 residues. The chain's CDR3 is CASSLADLGRLLNTEAFF. CDR3 DNA sequence: TGTGCCAGCAGCTTAGCAGATCTGGGACGTTTACTGAACACTGAAGCTTTCTTT. The complete variable domain, with remaining parts taken from reference TRBV7-8 and TRBJ1-1, reads GAGVSQSPRYKVAKRGQDVALRCDPISGHVSLFWYQQALGQGPEFLTYFQNEAQLDKSGLPSDRFFAERPEGSVSTLKIQRTQQEDSAVYLCASSLADLGRLLNTEAFFGQGTRLTVV.

This sequence joins TRBV19 and TRBJ2-6; weak D call: TRBD2 (5 bases). With 0 bases removed from V and 2 bases from J, the gap between germline ends came to 8 bases. The CDR3 spans 16 residues. The germline gives CDR1 LNHDA, CDR2 SQIVND (reference sequence). The CDR3, as DNA: TGTGCCAGTAGTATAGATCACGGGACTGGGGCCAACGTCCTGACTTTC. Translated, it gives CASSIDHGTGANVLTF.

The chain recombines TRBV20-1 with TRBJ2-3; TRBD2 agrees at 12 bases. Germline assignment: CDR1 DFQATT and CDR2 SNEGSKA (reference sequence). The CDR3 has 14 residues. Trimming cost V 6 bases and J 3 bases; bases outside gene matches: 4. The CDR3 nucleotides are TGCAGTGCCCTGACTAGCGGGGGAACAGATACGCAGTATTTT. This gives the protein CSALTSGGTDTQYF.

The rearrangement links TRBV20-1 to TRBJ2-5; a weak D match, TRBD1 (7 bases). This CDR3 has 14 residues. Germline CDR1 and CDR2: DFQATT and SNEGSKA (reference sequence). V lost 3 bases and J lost 1, with 12 bases in between. CDR3 sequence: CSARRDRRQETQYF. As DNA, the CDR3 is TGCAGTGCTAGGCGGGACAGACGCCAAGAGACCCAGTACTTC.

V and J are TRBV24-1 and TRBJ2-3; 8 bases agree with TRBD2. This CDR3 has 16 amino acids. CDR1 KGHDR and CDR2 SFDVKD come from the germline V gene. With 1 base clipped from V and 1 base from J, the junction kept 3 bases outside the gene matches. The DNA for the CDR3 is TGTGCCACCAGTGATTTAGGAGCGGGGGGCACAGATACGCAGTATTTT. It translates to CATSDLGAGGTDTQYF.

This clonotype occurred many times. The rearrangement links TRBV10-2 to TRBJ2-2; D is unclear. Germline V gene sequence: CDR1 WSHSY, CDR2 SAAADI. The V end lost 10 bases, the J end lost 0 bases, and 9 bases lay between the germline ends. The CDR3 is 13 amino acids. The CDR3 region has the DNA TGCGCCACCCTATCGGCGAACACCGGGGAGCTGTTTTTT. Encoded protein: CATLSANTGELFF.

The CDR3 DNA follows: TGCGCCAGCAGCTTGAAAGGGGACAGTTACAATGAGCAGTTCTTC. This translates into CASSLKGDSYNEQFF. The chain joins TRBV5-1 to TRBJ2-1, with TRBD1 matching over 7 bases. J gave up 4 bases and V 1 base, and 5 bases lay outside the gene matches. CDR1 and CDR2 from the germline V gene are SGHRS and YFSETQ. The CDR3 covers 15 residues.

The chain links TRBV3-1 to TRBJ1-4; 10 bases are shared with TRBD1. Germline trimming cut 4 bases from V and 5 bases from J; bases unmatched to any gene: 7. The CDR3 covers 16 residues. The germline V gene encodes CDR1 LGHDT and CDR2 YNNKEL (reference sequence). In DNA, the CDR3 is TGTGCCAGCAGCCCGACCCGGACAGGGGGAAATGAAAAACTGTTTTTT. Translating gives CASSPTRTGGNEKLFF.

Many counts were recorded for this clonotype. This chain joins TRBV20-1 and TRBJ1-1, with D maybe TRBD1 (6 bases). Germline CDR1 reads DFQATT; CDR2 reads SNEGSKA (reference sequence). The V gene lost 2 bases and the J gene lost 1 base, with 11 bases spanning the gap. The CDR3 loop spans 14 amino acids. CDR3 coding DNA: TGCAGTGCTAGACCGGGACAATCGAACACTGAAGCTTTCTTT. This codes for CSARPGQSNTEAFF.

A few counts support this clonotype. The chain recombines TRBV7-3 with TRBJ2-2; D remains unclear. The V end lost 5 bases, the J end lost 2 bases, and 12 bases lay between the germline ends. The CDR3 spans 15 residues. CDR1 and CDR2 (germline): SGHTA, FQGTGA. The CDR3 is CASSLGPFNTGELFF. Here the CDR3 DNA reads TGTGCCAGCAGCCTCGGACCGTTTAACACCGGGGAGCTGTTTTTT.

The chain is built from TRBV6-5 and TRBJ2-6, with a tentative D call TRBD1 (6 bases). In germline, CDR1 is MNHEY, CDR2 SVGAGI. V lost 0 bases and J 4 bases, leaving 7 bases between the germline ends. The CDR3 is 15 amino acids. This chain's CDR3 is CASSYSGAGANVLTF. CDR3 bases: TGTGCCAGCAGTTACTCGGGGGCCGGGGCCAACGTCCTGACTTTC.